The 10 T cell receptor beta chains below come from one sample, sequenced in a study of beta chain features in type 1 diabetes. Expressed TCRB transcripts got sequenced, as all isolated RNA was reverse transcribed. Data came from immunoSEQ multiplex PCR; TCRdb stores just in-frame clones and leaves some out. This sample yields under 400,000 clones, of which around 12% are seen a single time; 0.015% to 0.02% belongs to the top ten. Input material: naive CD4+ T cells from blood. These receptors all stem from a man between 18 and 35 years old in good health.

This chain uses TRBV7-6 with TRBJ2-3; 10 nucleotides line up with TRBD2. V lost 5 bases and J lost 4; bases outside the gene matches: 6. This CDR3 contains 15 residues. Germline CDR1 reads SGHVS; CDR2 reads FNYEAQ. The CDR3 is CASSTLAGRADTQYF. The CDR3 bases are TGTGCCAGCAGCACACTAGCGGGGAGGGCAGATACGCAGTATTTT.

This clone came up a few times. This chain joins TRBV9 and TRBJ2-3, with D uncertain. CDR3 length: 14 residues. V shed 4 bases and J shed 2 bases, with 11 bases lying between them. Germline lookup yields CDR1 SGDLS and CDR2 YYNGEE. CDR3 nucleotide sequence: TGTGCCAGCAGCATAACGACTCTCACAGATACGCAGTATTTT. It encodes CASSITTLTDTQYF.

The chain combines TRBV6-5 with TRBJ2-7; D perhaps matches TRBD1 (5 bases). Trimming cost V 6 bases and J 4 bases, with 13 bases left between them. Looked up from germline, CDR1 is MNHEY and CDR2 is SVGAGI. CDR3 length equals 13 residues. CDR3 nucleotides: TGTGCCAGCAGGTCCTCCTCAGGGTACGAGCAGTACTTC. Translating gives CASRSSSGYEQYF.

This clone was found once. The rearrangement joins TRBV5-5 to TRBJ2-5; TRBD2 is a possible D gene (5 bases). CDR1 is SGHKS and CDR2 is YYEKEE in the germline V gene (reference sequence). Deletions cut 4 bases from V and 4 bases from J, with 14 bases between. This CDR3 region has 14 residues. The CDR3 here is CASSGPRERETQYF. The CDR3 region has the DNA TGTGCCAGCAGCGGACCGAGGGAAAGAGAGACCCAGTACTTC.

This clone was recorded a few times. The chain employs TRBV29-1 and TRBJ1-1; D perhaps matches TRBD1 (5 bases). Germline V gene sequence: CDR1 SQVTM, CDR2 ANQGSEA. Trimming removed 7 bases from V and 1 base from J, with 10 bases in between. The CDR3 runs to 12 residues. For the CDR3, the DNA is TGCAGCGGCAGGGTTTGGAACACTGAAGCTTTCTTT. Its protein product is CSGRVWNTEAFF.

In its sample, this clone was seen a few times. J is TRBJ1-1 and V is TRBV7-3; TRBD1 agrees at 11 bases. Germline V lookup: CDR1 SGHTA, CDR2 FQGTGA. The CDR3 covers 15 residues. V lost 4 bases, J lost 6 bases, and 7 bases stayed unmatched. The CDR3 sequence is CASSSGQGASPEAFF. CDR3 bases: TGTGCCAGCAGCTCAGGACAGGGGGCGAGTCCTGAAGCTTTCTTT. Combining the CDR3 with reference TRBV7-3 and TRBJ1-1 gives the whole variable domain GAGVSQTPSNKVTEKGKYVELRCDPISGHTALYWYRQSLGQGPEFLIYFQGTGAADDSGLPNDRFFAVRPEGSVSTLKIQRTERGDSAVYLCASSSGQGASPEAFFGQGTRLTVV.

CDR3 in DNA: TGTGCCAGCAGCTTAGTCAGGGGGCGCGTAAATGAGCAGTTCTTC. This translates into CASSLVRGRVNEQFF. The chain joins TRBV7-2 to TRBJ2-1; 8 bases are shared with TRBD1. The CDR3 covers 15 residues. Losses at the gene ends were 1 base for V and 7 bases for J; bases not matched to a gene: 6. Germline V CDR1 and CDR2: SGHTA, FQGNSA.

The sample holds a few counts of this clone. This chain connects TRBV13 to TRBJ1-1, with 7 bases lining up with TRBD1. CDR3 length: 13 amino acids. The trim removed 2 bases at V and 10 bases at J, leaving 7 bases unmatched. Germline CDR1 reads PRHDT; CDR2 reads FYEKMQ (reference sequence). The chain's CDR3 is CASSLNRGTGAFF. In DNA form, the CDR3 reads TGTGCCAGCAGCTTAAACAGGGGAACGGGAGCTTTCTTT.

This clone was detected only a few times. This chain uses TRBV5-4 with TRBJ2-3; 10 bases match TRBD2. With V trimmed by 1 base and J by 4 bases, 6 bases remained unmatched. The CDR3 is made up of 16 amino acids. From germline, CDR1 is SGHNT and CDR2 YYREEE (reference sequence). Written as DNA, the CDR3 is TGTGCCAGCAGCTTGATCCTAGCGGGAGCGTCAGATACGCAGTATTTT. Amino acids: CASSLILAGASDTQYF.

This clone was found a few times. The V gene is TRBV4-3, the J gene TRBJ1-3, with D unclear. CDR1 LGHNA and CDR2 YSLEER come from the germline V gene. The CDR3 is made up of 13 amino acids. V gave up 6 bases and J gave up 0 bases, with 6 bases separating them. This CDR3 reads CASRASSGNTIYF. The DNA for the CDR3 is TGCGCCAGCAGAGCAAGCTCTGGAAACACCATATATTTT.